A selection of T cell receptor beta chains follows, all from one sample in a study of PD-L1 blockade in urothelial cancer. Using immunoSEQ multiplex PCR, the repertoire was profiled, and TCRdb retains in-frame clones only, with some absent. The table lists more than 85,000 clones, about 90% of them singletons, with around 0.92% in the top ten. The sample was PBMCs, taken around atezolizumab (anti-PD-L1) treatment. The receptors come from a woman of 80 years or more with urothelial cancer. CDR3s include the opening cysteine and the closing phenylalanine or tryptophan. Each record gives: J gene, clone size, V gene, D gene, CDR3 protein, CDR3 DNA. D genes are given only for firm matches. Size is omitted from some rows. Given values are once, few, many or a class for expanded clones.

>TRBJ1-5|once|TRBV6-5|.
CASSTGHLSNQPQHF
TGTGCCAGCAGCACAGGTCACCTTAGCAATCAGCCCCAGCATTTT
>TRBJ2-7|once|TRBV10-3|TRBD2
CAIDGTSGYEQYF
TGTGCCATCGATGGGACTAGCGGCTACGAGCAGTACTTC
>TRBJ1-4|.|TRBV28|TRBD1
CASRGTGYNEKLFF
TGTGCCAGCAGGGGGACAGGTTATAATGAAAAACTGTTTTTT
>TRBJ1-5|.|TRBV28|TRBD1
CASSLASTGVFNQPQHF
TGTGCCAGCAGTTTGGCTTCGACAGGGGTTTTCAATCAGCCCCAGCATTTT
>TRBJ1-1|.|TRBV2|.
CASEVGGEAFF
TGTGCCAGCGAGGTTGGTGGTGAAGCTTTCTTT
>TRBJ1-5|.|TRBV27|.
CASSFTGGQPQHF
TGTGCCAGCAGTTTTACCGGGGGTCAGCCCCAGCATTTT
>TRBJ2-5|.|TRBV19|TRBD1
CASSTPGQGVRETQYF
TGTGCCAGTAGTACTCCAGGACAGGGTGTTCGAGAGACCCAGTACTTC
>TRBJ1-1|.|TRBV29-1|TRBD1
CSVPEGAGNTEAFF
TGCAGCGTCCCCGAGGGGGCTGGTAACACTGAAGCTTTCTTT
>TRBJ2-2|once|TRBV11-2|.
CASSLTLWLDTGELFF
TGTGCCAGCAGCTTAACTCTTTGGCTAGACACCGGGGAGCTGTTTTTT
>TRBJ2-5|.|TRBV11-2|TRBD2
CASSLVGASGRQETQYF
TGTGCCAGCAGCTTAGTCGGGGCTAGCGGGCGTCAAGAGACCCAGTACTTC
>TRBJ2-2|.|TRBV27|.
CASSLNLRGSGELFF
TGTGCCAGCAGCCTCAACTTACGGGGGTCCGGGGAGCTGTTTTTT
>TRBJ2-1|.|TRBV4-2|TRBD2
CASSQDGLAGVDEQFF
TGTGCCAGCAGCCAAGATGGACTAGCGGGAGTCGATGAGCAGTTCTTC
>TRBJ2-4|.|TRBV19|TRBD1
CASSILPGQVNIQYF
TGTGCCAGTAGTATTTTACCGGGACAGGTTAACATTCAGTACTTC
>TRBJ2-1|once|TRBV7-2|.
CASSLQAVNEQFF
TGTGCCAGCAGCTTACAGGCTGTCAATGAGCAGTTCTTC
>TRBJ2-7|.|TRBV27|.
CASSIGYEQYF
TGTGCCAGCAGTATCGGCTACGAGCAGTACTTC